This T cell receptor beta chain was sequenced for a study of blood T cells in healthy people across ages. Points on this clonotype: Its antigen is not identified.

Study-level findings and limits: Naive CD4+ cells and diversity were both higher in long-lived donors than in aged donors.

A second roughly 7 to 11 cycle PCR used barcoded and J-beta primers. Every single cDNA molecule received a tag from a template-switch adaptor with 12 random nucleotides. TCRdb redid the calling of the 5' RACE reads with MiXCR, one entry per CDR3 protein. Of 750,000 to 1,000,000 distinct CDR3 sequences listed, about 28% are singletons. CDR3 size: 13 residues. The V gene's germline CDR1 is SEHNR and CDR2 FQNEAQ (reference sequence). V shed 6 bases and J shed 5 bases, with 13 bases lying between them. This sample was also put to use in a study of T cells of mothers and their children. That work adds: Second-PCR amplification with M1S added sample barcodes and 2-4 random nucleotides. Among related mother-child pairs, overlap was slightly higher than in unrelated pairs, though not significantly.

Sequenced material: blood. The TCR comes from a middle-aged woman in good health. The chain links TRBV7-9 to TRBJ1-1; D is unresolved. The CDR3 nucleotides are TGTGCCAGCAGGGAACGGCTACTAACTGAAGCTTTCTTT. Protein product: CASRERLLTEAFF.